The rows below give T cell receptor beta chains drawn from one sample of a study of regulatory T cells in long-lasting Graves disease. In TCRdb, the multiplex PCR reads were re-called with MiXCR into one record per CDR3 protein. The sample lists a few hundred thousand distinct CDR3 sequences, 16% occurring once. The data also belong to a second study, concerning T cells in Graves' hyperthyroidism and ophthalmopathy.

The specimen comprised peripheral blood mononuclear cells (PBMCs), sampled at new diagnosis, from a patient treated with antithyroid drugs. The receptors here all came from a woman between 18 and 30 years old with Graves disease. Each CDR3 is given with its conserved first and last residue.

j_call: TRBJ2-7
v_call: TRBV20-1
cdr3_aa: CSGTGTVTHYEQYF

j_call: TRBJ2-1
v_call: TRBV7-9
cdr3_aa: CASSLSGGTYNEQFF

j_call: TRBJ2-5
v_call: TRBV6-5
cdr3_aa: CASSYYELGETQYF

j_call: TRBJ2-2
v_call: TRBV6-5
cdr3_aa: CASSFGTSGNTGELFF

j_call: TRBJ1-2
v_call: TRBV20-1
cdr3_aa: CSARDEVLYGYTF

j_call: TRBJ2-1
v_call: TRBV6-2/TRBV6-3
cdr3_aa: CASSAASSSYNEQFF

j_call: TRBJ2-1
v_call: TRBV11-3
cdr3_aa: CASSLGRGSHNEQFF

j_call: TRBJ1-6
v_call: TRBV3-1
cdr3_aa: CASSGTRDLHF

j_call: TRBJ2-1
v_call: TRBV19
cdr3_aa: CASSIEASGVNEQFF

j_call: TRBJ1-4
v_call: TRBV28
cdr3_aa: CASSFLDREEKLFF

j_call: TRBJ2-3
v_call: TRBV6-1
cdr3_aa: CASRPGLAGEPTDTQYF

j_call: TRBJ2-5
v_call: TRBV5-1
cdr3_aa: CASSPMDRQETQYF

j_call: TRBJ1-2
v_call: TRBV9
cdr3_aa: CASSVTGYYGYTF

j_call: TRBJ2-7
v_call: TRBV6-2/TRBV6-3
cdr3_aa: CASSYSTPGLGYEQYF

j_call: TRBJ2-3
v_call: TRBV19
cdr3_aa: CASSPGLAGVRNTQYF

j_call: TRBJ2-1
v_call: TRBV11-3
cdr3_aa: CASSLNLAGGPGNEQFF

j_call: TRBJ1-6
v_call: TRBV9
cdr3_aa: CASSLGLFSDSPLHF

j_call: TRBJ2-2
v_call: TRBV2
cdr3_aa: CATPGQNTGELFF

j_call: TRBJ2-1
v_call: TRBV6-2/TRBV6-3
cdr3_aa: CASSYSIPLAGPSPYNEQFF

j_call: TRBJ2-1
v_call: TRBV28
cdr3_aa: CASSYDRVLGDEQFF

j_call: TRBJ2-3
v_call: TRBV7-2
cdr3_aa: CASSQDRAATDTQYF

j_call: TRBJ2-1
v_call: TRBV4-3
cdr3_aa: CASSQWTGGAYNEQFF